This T cell receptor (beta chain) was documented in a study of T cells in Graves' hyperthyroidism and ophthalmopathy. Ten or more counts support this clonotype. Its antigen remains unidentified. Using RNA transcripts as the source, TCR beta CDR3 regions were amplified. HTBI primers were employed in a first-round RT-PCR of the TCR CDR3. TCRdb re-analysed the multiplex PCR reads in MiXCR, keeping a single row per CDR3 protein. The sample includes a few hundred thousand distinct CDR3 sequences, around 16% of them seen just once. Each patient was aged 18 to 65 and had newly diagnosed hyperthyroidism of under 2 months' duration. General study points: A model built on 13 V-J features separated ophthalmopathy from stable hyperthyroidism.

The V and J ends lost 5 bases and 6 bases, in that order; junction bases with no gene match: 13. The CDR3 runs 17 residues. Germline-derived CDR1 and CDR2 are MDHEN and SYDVKM. Specimen: blood. The TCR sequence derives from a woman aged 45 to 65 with Graves' hyperthyroidism. This sequence joins TRBV28 and TRBJ2-2, with TRBD1 matching 9 bases. This CDR3 is CASSRPIAGTGSGELFF. The CDR3, as DNA: TGTGCCAGCAGTCGTCCAATCGCCGGGACAGGGTCCGGGGAGCTGTTTTTT.